These T cell receptor beta chains were read from a single sample in a study of memory CD4+ T cells and cytomegalovirus serostatus. This table comes from immunoSEQ multiplex PCR, and its TCRdb copy is limited to in-frame clones, with some not included. In the table there are roughly 50,000 clones, more than 70% of which are singletons. Material for sequencing was memory CD4+ T cells from blood. All receptors come from an adult in good health and CMV-seronegative. Some clones in this sample may be carry-over from other donors' samples. Both conserved end residues are trimmed from each CDR3.

v_gene | CDR3aa
TRBV10-2 | ASTGTLRGEQF
TRBV6-5 | ASRGTGRAHTEAF
TRBV5-1 | ASSLDRTYNEQF
TRBV28 | ASSSLSSGGTDTQY
TRBV27 | ATGAGRGNQPQH
TRBV2 | ASELGGEAF
TRBV30 | AWSWGGRLAEQF
TRBV5-8 | ASSLGQVGLPQH
TRBV5-1 | ASSFSGLLPDTQY
TRBV28 | ASIPFDGGDYGYT
TRBV14 | ASRSSGGPYNEQF
TRBV18 | ASSPQRNQPQH
TRBV28 | ASRIAGMGTGELF
TRBV11-2 | ASSLDPSPTDTQY
TRBV5-5 | ASSLKLGSETQY
TRBV5-1 | ASRTRGAGDTQY
TRBV6-1 | ASNRQDGYT
TRBV7-2 | ASSLEGRSTDTQY
TRBV7-6 | ASSLTAGVTDTQY
TRBV28 | ASSLDVGGWDGYT
TRBV11-2 | ASSWRTRRSSGTYNEQF
TRBV5-6 | ASNRLSSYNEQF